These 26 T cell receptor beta chains share one sample of origin, sequenced in a study of T cell changes during pregnancy in multiple sclerosis. TCRdb's table, derived via immunoSEQ multiplex PCR, lists solely in-frame clones and lacks some. The table lists 39,000 or so clones, less than 95% of them singletons. The sequenced sample was CD8+ T cells from peripheral blood mononuclear cells, obtained in the first trimester of pregnancy. These TCRs come from a female donor with multiple sclerosis, enrolled in a pregnancy study.

The chain is built from TRBV13 and TRBJ2-3; 16 positions agree with TRBD2. V dropped 5 bases and J dropped 6; count of bases not matched to a gene: 11. The CDR3 sequence is 18 residues long. Germline loops: CDR1 PRHDT, CDR2 FYEKMQ (reference sequence). The CDR3 bases are TGTGCCAGCAGCCTACGGGGACTAGCGGGGGGGCCAAGGGATACGCAGTATTTT. It translates to CASSLRGLAGGPRDTQYF.

The chain links TRBV5-1 to TRBJ1-2; TRBD1 is a possible D gene (5 bases). Germline CDR1 SGHRS, CDR2 YFSETQ. The length of the CDR3 is 15 residues. V gave up 0 bases and J gave up 6 bases, with 15 bases separating them. The chain's CDR3 is CASSLGLGGEDGYTF. The CDR3 nucleotides read TGCGCCAGCAGCTTGGGGTTGGGGGGAGAAGATGGCTACACCTTC.

The chain recombines TRBV7-8 with TRBJ2-4; 8 bases are shared with TRBD1. Trimming took 6 bases from V and 15 from J; bases not matched to a gene: 10. This CDR3 is built from 12 residues. Germline V lookup: CDR1 SGHVS, CDR2 FQNEAQ. In DNA form, the CDR3 reads TGTGCCAGCAGACCGATACAGGGGGGCCTGTACTTC. This gives the protein CASRPIQGGLYF.

The gene calls are TRBV7-3 and TRBJ2-7, with D possibly being TRBD1 (6 bases). This CDR3 is built from 16 residues. V was pared by 0 bases and J by 6 bases, with 18 bases between. Germline assignment: CDR1 SGHTA and CDR2 FQGTGA. CDR3: CASSLTLSTGSGEQYF. CDR3 in DNA: TGTGCCAGCAGCTTAACGTTGAGCACAGGGTCAGGCGAGCAGTACTTC.

The chain links TRBV9 to TRBJ2-7, with 8 bases aligning to TRBD2. V shed 0 bases, J shed 6 bases, and the junction held 5 bases outside the gene matches. There are 14 residues in the CDR3. In germline, CDR1 is SGDLS, CDR2 YYNGEE. CDR3 DNA sequence: TGTGCCAGCAGCGTAGATGGACTAGCTTCCGAGCAGTACTTC. The encoded protein is CASSVDGLASEQYF.

V gene TRBV5-6 combines with J gene TRBJ1-6; D perhaps matches TRBD1 (6 bases). V was trimmed by 0 bases and J by 5 bases, leaving 9 bases between them. The germline V gene encodes CDR1 SGHDT and CDR2 YYEEEE. The CDR3 has 15 amino acids. The CDR3 here is CASSLDRVNNSPLHF. For the CDR3, the DNA is TGTGCCAGCAGCTTGGACAGGGTAAATAATTCACCCCTCCACTTT. The full variable domain, in which reference TRBV5-6 and TRBJ1-6 provide the parts outside the CDR3, is DAGVTQSPTHLIKTRGQQVTLRCSPKSGHDTVSWYQQALGQGPQFIFQYYEEEERQRGNFPDRFSGHQFPNYSSELNVNALLLGDSALYLCASSLDRVNNSPLHFGNGTRLTVT.

This chain connects TRBV28 to TRBJ2-7, with D possibly matching TRBD2 (6 bases). Deletions cut 7 bases from V and 4 bases from J, with 17 bases between. Germline V gene lookup returns CDR1 MDHEN and CDR2 SYDVKM. This CDR3 is 14 amino acids long. CDR3 region: CASNLPRRGYEQYF. DNA for the CDR3: TGTGCCAGCAACTTGCCTAGACGGGGGTACGAGCAGTACTTC.

CDR3 in amino acids: CASSLEEGIGYEQYF. CDR3 sequence (DNA): TGTGCCAGCAGCTTAGAGGAGGGGATCGGCTACGAGCAGTACTTC. The chain recombines TRBV7-6 with TRBJ2-7, with D possibly matching TRBD2 (6 bases). V shed 1 base and J shed 3 bases, with 13 bases lying between them. The CDR3 extends over 15 amino acids. Germline assignment: CDR1 SGHVS and CDR2 FNYEAQ.

This clone was found once. V and J are TRBV4-3 and TRBJ2-3, with D possibly being TRBD2 (6 bases). V gave up 0 bases and J gave up 2 bases, with 21 bases separating them. The CDR3 contains 19 residues. Germline CDR1 and CDR2: LGHNA and YSLEER. CDR3 amino acids: CASSQEWWRPGVNTDTQYF. CDR3 bases: TGCGCCAGCAGCCAAGAATGGTGGCGTCCGGGGGTGAACACAGATACGCAGTATTTT.

This clone occurred a few times. The chain combines TRBV11-2 with TRBJ1-2, with 7 bases aligning to TRBD1. CDR1 is SGHAT, CDR2 FQNNGV, per germline. V lost 4 bases to trimming and J lost 3 bases; unmatched junction nucleotides: 11. There are 16 residues in the CDR3. This CDR3 is CASSSPPDRDYYGYTF. CDR3 bases: TGTGCCAGCAGCTCACCCCCCGACAGGGATTACTATGGCTACACCTTC.

The gene calls are TRBV6-5 and TRBJ1-1, with unresolved D. There are 13 residues in the CDR3. Germline V CDR1 and CDR2: MNHEY, SVGAGI. Between the trimmed V and J ends, which lost 2 bases and 4 bases, there was a span of 8 bases. CDR3 bases: TGTGCCAGCAGTTACGGGCAGCCCACTGAAGCTTTCTTT. Translation gives CASSYGQPTEAFF.

A few counts support this clone. The V call is TRBV6-5, the J call TRBJ1-1, with D perhaps TRBD1 (5 bases). This CDR3 is 12 amino acids long. CDR1 and CDR2 (germline): MNHEY, SVGAGI. Trimming removed 6 bases from V and 8 bases from J, with 13 bases in between. The CDR3 sequence is CASSPGGIEAFF. In DNA, the CDR3 is TGTGCCAGCAGCCCCGGGGGGATAGAAGCTTTCTTT.

The chain recombines TRBV27 with TRBJ2-7; 10 bases match TRBD1. V trimming: 5 bases; J trimming: 2 bases; junction bases outside the gene matches: 3. CDR3 length: 14 amino acids. Germline lookup yields CDR1 MNHEY and CDR2 SMNVEV (reference sequence). DNA of the CDR3: TGTGCCAGCAGTGCCGGGACAGGGGCCTACGAGCAGTACTTC. It is translated as CASSAGTGAYEQYF.

The chain employs TRBV27 and TRBJ2-1; TRBD2 matches 11 bases. The trim removed 5 bases at V and 6 bases at J, leaving 6 bases unmatched. CDR3 size: 15 residues. Looked up from germline, CDR1 is MNHEY and CDR2 is SMNVEV (reference sequence). CDR3 in amino acids: CASSISGRALNEQFF. CDR3 in DNA: TGTGCCAGCAGTATTAGCGGGAGGGCCCTCAATGAGCAGTTCTTC.

The count of this clone is one. The rearrangement uses TRBV27 and TRBJ2-1; D is possibly TRBD1 (6 bases). Germline V gene sequence: CDR1 MNHEY, CDR2 SMNVEV (reference sequence). V was cut by 1 base and J by 8 bases, with 9 bases left in between. The length of the CDR3 is 13 residues. DNA for the CDR3: TGTGCCAGCAGTTTATTCAGGGGCGATGAGCAGTTCTTC. This sequence encodes CASSLFRGDEQFF.

In its sample, this clone was seen once. The rearrangement links TRBV4-1 to TRBJ2-7; maybe TRBD1 (5 bases). Trimming pared 2 bases from V and 0 bases from J, leaving 11 bases between. CDR1 is MGHRA and CDR2 is YSYEKL in the germline V gene. The CDR3 sequence is 15 residues long. The CDR3 protein is CASSQSTVSSYEQYF. In nucleotides, the CDR3 is TGCGCCAGCAGCCAATCGACAGTTAGCTCCTACGAGCAGTACTTC.

The chain joins TRBV14 to TRBJ2-2; TRBD2 aligns across 8 bases. This CDR3 spans 19 amino acids. Trimming removed 5 bases from V and 1 base from J; junction bases left unmatched: 15. CDR1 SGHDN and CDR2 FVKESK come from the germline V gene. The chain's CDR3 is CASSTAGVLSGGNTGELFF. The CDR3, as DNA: TGTGCCAGCAGCACAGCGGGAGTATTATCGGGTGGGAACACCGGGGAGCTGTTTTTT. Filled out from reference TRBV14 and TRBJ2-2, the complete variable domain reads EAGVTQFPSHSVIEKGQTVTLRCDPISGHDNLYWYRRVMGKEIKFLLHFVKESKQDESGMPNNRFLAERTGGTYSTLKVQPAELEDSGVYFCASSTAGVLSGGNTGELFFGEGSRLTVL.

The chain recombines TRBV5-1 with TRBJ2-1; 13 bases are a match to TRBD2. There are 17 residues in the CDR3. V shed 2 bases and J 5 bases; nucleotides not matched to a gene: 7. The germline CDR1 and CDR2 sequences are SGHRS and YFSETQ. The CDR3 DNA reads TGCGCCAGCAGCTTCCTTGGGACTAGCGGGGCAAACAATGAGCAGTTCTTC. Translated: CASSFLGTSGANNEQFF.

The rearrangement links TRBV7-7 to TRBJ2-1; 8 bases map to TRBD2. This CDR3 contains 16 residues. With V trimmed by 2 bases and J by 7 bases, 10 bases remained unmatched. Per the germline V gene, CDR1 is SSHAT and CDR2 is FNYEAQ (reference sequence). This CDR3 reads CASSLLPAGGRNEQFF. CDR3 nucleotides: TGTGCCAGCAGCTTACTTCCTGCGGGGGGCCGAAATGAGCAGTTCTTC.

The V call is TRBV5-4, the J call TRBJ2-3; TRBD2 is a possible D gene (5 bases). V dropped 4 bases and J dropped 4 bases, with 25 bases sitting between them. This CDR3 contains 18 residues. CDR1 SGHNT and CDR2 YYREEE come from the germline V gene (reference sequence). The CDR3 sequence is CASSLGSVPFSTADTQYF. The CDR3 DNA is TGTGCCAGCAGCCTGGGGAGTGTACCATTCTCCACCGCAGATACGCAGTATTTT.

The V call is TRBV7-9, the J call TRBJ2-7; 7 bases are a match to TRBD1. Germline assignment: CDR1 SEHNR and CDR2 FQNEAQ (reference sequence). The V and J ends lost 5 bases and 3 bases, in that order; junction bases with no gene match: 4. The CDR3 totals 13 residues. The chain's CDR3 is CASSVRDSYEQYF. For the CDR3, the DNA is TGTGCCAGCAGCGTCCGGGACAGCTACGAGCAGTACTTC.

The CDR3 reads CSVMGGSTDTQYF. In DNA form, the CDR3 reads TGCAGCGTCATGGGCGGGAGCACAGATACGCAGTATTTT. The chain carries TRBV29-1 and TRBJ2-3, with D possibly being TRBD2 (5 bases). Between the trimmed V and J ends, which lost 6 bases and 0 bases, there was a span of 10 bases. Germline lookup yields CDR1 SQVTM and CDR2 ANQGSEA. This CDR3 is 13 amino acids long.

The J gene is TRBJ2-1, the V gene TRBV27; 9 positions agree with TRBD2. V was clipped by 6 bases and J by 9 bases; unmatched bases: 6. The CDR3 loop spans 13 amino acids. Germline CDR1 is MNHEY and CDR2 is SMNVEV (reference sequence). CDR3 residues: CASSNSGSPEQFF. In nucleotides, the CDR3 is TGTGCCAGCAGCAATAGCGGGAGTCCTGAGCAGTTCTTC.

The J gene is TRBJ1-3, the V gene TRBV7-9, with D hard to call. This CDR3 spans 14 amino acids. Trimming pared 5 bases from V and 4 bases from J, leaving 12 bases between. Germline V CDR1 and CDR2: SEHNR, FQNEAQ (reference sequence). The CDR3 region is CASSAARQGNTIYF. Written as DNA, the CDR3 is TGTGCCAGCAGCGCGGCCCGTCAAGGAAACACCATATATTTT.

The chain uses TRBV25-1 and TRBJ2-2, with 7 bases aligning to TRBD2. The germline gives CDR1 MGHDK, CDR2 SYGVNS. Germline trimming cut 3 bases from V and 5 bases from J; bases unmatched to any gene: 6. The CDR3 runs 15 residues. The DNA of the CDR3 is TGTGCCAGCAGTGAGGGCCTAGCGGATACCGGGGAGCTGTTTTTT. It translates to CASSEGLADTGELFF.

This chain joins TRBV13 and TRBJ2-2; unclear D gene. CDR1 and CDR2 from the germline V gene are PRHDT and FYEKMQ (reference sequence). CDR3 length equals 14 residues. The V gene lost 5 bases and the J gene lost 3 bases, with 10 bases spanning the gap. The chain's CDR3 is CASSPSRYTGELFF. In nucleotides, the CDR3 is TGTGCCAGCAGCCCTTCCCGGTACACCGGGGAGCTGTTTTTT.